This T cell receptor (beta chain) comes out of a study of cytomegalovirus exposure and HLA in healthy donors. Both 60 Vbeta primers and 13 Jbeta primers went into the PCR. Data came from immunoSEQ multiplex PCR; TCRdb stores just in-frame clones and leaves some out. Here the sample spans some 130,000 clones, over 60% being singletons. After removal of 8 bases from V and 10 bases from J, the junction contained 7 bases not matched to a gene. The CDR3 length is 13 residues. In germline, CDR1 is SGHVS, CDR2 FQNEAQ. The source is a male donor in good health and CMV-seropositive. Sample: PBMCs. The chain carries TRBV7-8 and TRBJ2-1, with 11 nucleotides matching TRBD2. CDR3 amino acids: CASGLLAGGEQFF. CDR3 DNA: TGTGCCAGCGGATTATTAGCGGGAGGGGAGCAGTTCTTC.